Below, 27 T cell receptor beta chains from the same sample are listed, as sequenced in a study of OX40 agonist ivuxolimab in advanced cancers. The protocol used for the library was the immunoSEQ multiplex PCR assay. The source is immuneACCESS, and TCRdb retained only in-frame sequences with V and J called. Part of the clones is not carried over; for the studies checked, unresolved V genes explain less than half of this, and the remainder is unexplained. The sample includes about 82,000 clones, with around 78% observed a single time. 0.85% of the sample belongs to the ten largest clones. The sequenced sample was CD4+ or CD8+ T cells sorted from blood, obtained in a trial of the OX40 agonist ivuxolimab. The receptors stem from an adult with an advanced solid tumor such as melanoma, head and neck, liver or kidney cancer.

This sequence joins TRBV5-1 and TRBJ2-3; D might be TRBD1 (7 bases). Germline V gene sequence: CDR1 SGHRS, CDR2 YFSETQ. The CDR3 is made up of 18 amino acids. The V gene lost 5 bases and the J gene lost 3 bases, with 25 bases spanning the gap. In DNA, the CDR3 is TGCGCCAGCAGTGGTGGTGGAGGGGGCCATATACGGACAGATACGCAGTATTTT. Translating it yields CASSGGGGGHIRTDTQYF. Based on the CDR3 plus reference TRBV5-1 and TRBJ2-3, the full variable domain is KAGVTQTPRYLIKTRGQQVTLSCSPISGHRSVSWYQQTPGQGLQFLFEYFSETQRNKGNFPGRFSGRQFSNSRSEMNVSTLELGDSALYLCASSGGGGGHIRTDTQYFGPGTRLTVL.

CDR3 in DNA: TGTGCCAGCAGTTACTTACTAGCGGGGGGTATGGAGACCCAGTACTTC. The encoded protein is CASSYLLAGGMETQYF. This chain joins TRBV6-6 and TRBJ2-5, with 12 bases matching TRBD2. Germline-derived CDR1 and CDR2 are MNHNY and SVGAGI (reference sequence). Losses at the gene ends were 1 base for V and 5 bases for J; bases not matched to a gene: 5. The CDR3 extends over 16 amino acids.

The chain is built from TRBV2 and TRBJ2-3; D remains unclear. This CDR3 region has 13 residues. V lost 5 bases to trimming and J lost 4 bases, with 10 bases between them. Germline CDR1 SNHLY, CDR2 FYNNEI. The CDR3 spells CASSIQLADTQYF. CDR3 DNA sequence: TGTGCCAGCAGTATCCAGCTGGCAGATACGCAGTATTTT.

This rearrangement joins TRBV19 to TRBJ2-3; D gene uncertain. V lost 3 bases, J lost 1 base, and 11 bases lay in between. The CDR3 runs 15 residues. Germline V gives CDR1 LNHDA, CDR2 SQIVND (reference sequence). This CDR3 is CASSIQRGGTDTQYF. CDR3 bases: TGTGCCAGTAGTATCCAGCGAGGCGGCACAGATACGCAGTATTTT.

The chain joins TRBV7-3 to TRBJ1-6; the D gene is possibly TRBD1 (5 bases). V was trimmed by 5 bases and J by 5 bases, leaving 10 bases between them. Germline lookup yields CDR1 SGHTA and CDR2 FQGTGA. This CDR3 is built from 14 residues. CDR3 protein: CASSIGTHNSPLHF. CDR3 sequence (DNA): TGTGCCAGCAGCATTGGGACCCATAATTCACCCCTCCACTTT.

This chain uses TRBV14 with TRBJ1-6; no clear D gene. The CDR3 is made up of 12 amino acids. Germline V CDR1 and CDR2: SGHDN, FVKESK. The V and J ends lost 1 base and 9 bases respectively, with 4 bases between them. The CDR3 DNA follows: TGTGCCAGCAGCCAAGGTTTTTCACCCCTCCACTTT. This translates into CASSQGFSPLHF.

This chain links TRBV5-5 with TRBJ2-5; 9 bases map to TRBD1. The CDR3 has 17 amino acids. Germline assignment: CDR1 SGHKS and CDR2 YYEKEE (reference sequence). The J segment lost 5 bases and the V segment lost 0 bases, leaving 11 bases of the junction unmatched. The CDR3 here is CASSLVFRQGVRETQYF. CDR3 coding DNA: TGTGCCAGCAGCTTGGTGTTTCGACAGGGGGTAAGGGAGACCCAGTACTTC.

J is TRBJ2-5 and V is TRBV7-3; maybe TRBD1 (6 bases). Germline values: CDR1 SGHTA, CDR2 FQGTGA. The CDR3 runs 13 residues. V was cut by 3 bases and J by 5 bases, with 10 bases left in between. The CDR3 DNA reads as TGTGCCAGCAGCTTCGGACAGAGGGAGACCCAGTACTTC. Its protein is CASSFGQRETQYF.

This clone was detected only a few times. The J gene is TRBJ2-3, the V gene TRBV7-2, with 14 positions matching TRBD2. Looked up from germline, CDR1 is SGHTA and CDR2 is FQGNSA. V lost 4 bases to trimming and J lost 2 bases; unmatched junction nucleotides: 5. The CDR3 has 17 amino acids. DNA of the CDR3: TGTGCCAGCAGCTCCCGACTAGCGGGGGGGTTCACAGATACGCAGTATTTT. Its translation: CASSSRLAGGFTDTQYF.

This clone was counted a single time. The chain employs TRBV19 and TRBJ2-3, with TRBD1 matching 9 bases. Germline values: CDR1 LNHDA, CDR2 SQIVND (reference sequence). This CDR3 is built from 13 residues. The ends lost 8 bases at V and 3 bases at J; junction bases unmatched: 3. This CDR3 is CASHGQGTDTQYF. The CDR3 DNA follows: TGTGCCAGTCACGGACAGGGGACAGATACGCAGTATTTT.

The chain employs TRBV7-9 and TRBJ1-2, with a tentative D call TRBD1 (5 bases). Trimming took 6 bases from V and 6 from J, leaving 26 bases between them. This CDR3 comprises 17 residues. Per the germline V gene, CDR1 is SEHNR and CDR2 is FQNEAQ (reference sequence). CDR3 DNA: TGTGCCAGCAGTCGCCAAGAGTATCTCGGAGGGGCAGATGGCTACACCTTC. Its translation is CASSRQEYLGGADGYTF.

This clone has a single count. J is TRBJ2-3 and V is TRBV6-5; 8 bases are shared with TRBD2. The CDR3 has 14 residues. Germline V gene data show CDR1 as MNHEY and CDR2 as SVGAGI. The ends lost 6 bases at V and 2 bases at J; junction bases unmatched: 4. The CDR3 DNA sequence: TGTGCCAGCAGGGGAGCGGGGGCCACAGATACGCAGTATTTT. Protein sequence: CASRGAGATDTQYF.

V gene TRBV6-5 combines with J gene TRBJ1-1, with TRBD1 matching over 7 bases. The V gene's germline CDR1 is MNHEY and CDR2 SVGAGI. The CDR3 is 13 amino acids. Unmatched junction bases numbered 6, after V lost 7 bases and J lost 4 bases. The CDR3 loop reads CASTPTGATEAFF. In nucleotides, the CDR3 is TGTGCCAGCACACCAACAGGGGCCACTGAAGCTTTCTTT.

The gene calls are TRBV5-1 and TRBJ1-6; 9 bases line up with TRBD1. J was trimmed by 5 bases and V by 1 base; bases with no gene match: 4. From germline, CDR1 is SGHRS and CDR2 YFSETQ. The CDR3 consists of 16 residues. CDR3 sequence: CASSLRGDRDNSPLHF. The DNA for the CDR3 is TGCGCCAGCAGCTTGCGCGGGGACAGGGATAATTCACCCCTCCACTTT. Variable domain in full (rest from reference TRBV5-1 and TRBJ1-6): KAGVTQTPRYLIKTRGQQVTLSCSPISGHRSVSWYQQTPGQGLQFLFEYFSETQRNKGNFPGRFSGRQFSNSRSEMNVSTLELGDSALYLCASSLRGDRDNSPLHFGNGTRLTVT.

V gene TRBV30 combines with J gene TRBJ1-6, with 8 bases that match TRBD1. The junction had 6 bases not matched to a gene; V was cut back by 5 bases and J by 9 bases. Germline loops: CDR1 GTSNPN, CDR2 SVGIG (reference sequence). This CDR3 is built from 13 residues. DNA of the CDR3: TGTGCCTGGTCAGGACAGGGAAGTTCACCCCTCCACTTT. It encodes CAWSGQGSSPLHF.

The V gene is TRBV11-2, the J gene TRBJ2-7; 9 nucleotides agree with TRBD1. The ends lost 5 bases at V and 2 bases at J; junction bases unmatched: 7. The CDR3 is 15 amino acids. Germline-derived CDR1 and CDR2 are SGHAT and FQNNGV. CDR3 sequence: CASSRGTGMAYEQYF. In DNA form, the CDR3 reads TGTGCCAGCAGCAGAGGGACAGGGATGGCCTACGAGCAGTACTTC.

This clone was detected only once. The chain couples TRBV5-1 to TRBJ2-5; D unresolved. The CDR3 covers 16 residues. Germline CDR1 SGHRS, CDR2 YFSETQ. Trimming left V 1 base short and J 1 base short, with 14 bases between. The CDR3 DNA reads TGCGCCAGCAGCTTGCCGGGCCCCGGATTCCAAGAGACCCAGTACTTC. Residues: CASSLPGPGFQETQYF.

The chain joins TRBV18 to TRBJ2-7, with 8 positions matching TRBD1. This CDR3 contains 13 residues. V gave up 5 bases and J gave up 2 bases; unmatched junction bases: 2. The germline V gene has CDR1 KGHSH and CDR2 LQKENI. The CDR3 loop reads CASSAGQAYEQYF. The CDR3 DNA reads TGTGCCAGCTCAGCGGGACAGGCCTACGAGCAGTACTTC. Combining the CDR3 with reference TRBV18 and TRBJ2-7 gives the whole variable domain NAGVMQNPRHLVRRRGQEARLRCSPMKGHSHVYWYRQLPEEGLKFMVYLQKENIIDESGMPKERFSAEFPKEGPSILRIQQVVRGDSAAYFCASSAGQAYEQYFGPGTRLTVT.

This chain uses TRBV5-1 with TRBJ2-5; TRBD2 agrees at 9 bases. Trimming removed 0 bases from V and 4 bases from J; junction bases left unmatched: 7. Germline CDR1 and CDR2: SGHRS and YFSETQ. The CDR3 consists of 16 residues. The CDR3 bases are TGCGCCAGCAGCTTGGAGGGTAGCGGGGGTTTAGAGACCCAGTACTTC. Protein: CASSLEGSGGLETQYF.

This clone was found many times. The chain couples TRBV2 to TRBJ1-1, with a tentative D call TRBD1 (5 bases). Trimming shortened V by 3 bases and J by 8 bases, and 13 bases separated the two germline ends. The CDR3 loop spans 13 amino acids. Germline CDR1 is SNHLY and CDR2 is FYNNEI. The CDR3: CASSERAGREAFF. The CDR3 DNA reads as TGTGCCAGCAGTGAGAGGGCAGGGAGGGAAGCTTTCTTT.

The chain employs TRBV2 and TRBJ2-5, with D uncertain. Deletions cut 10 bases from V and 2 bases from J, with 11 bases between. The germline CDR1 and CDR2 sequences are SNHLY and FYNNEI. This CDR3 is built from 12 residues. CDR3 protein: CATTGLQETQYF. CDR3 coding DNA: TGTGCCACAACGGGCCTTCAAGAGACCCAGTACTTC. Supplemented by reference TRBV2 and TRBJ2-5, the full variable domain reads EPEVTQTPSHQVTQMGQEVILRCVPISNHLYFYWYRQILGQKVEFLVSFYNNEISEKSEIFDDQFSVERPDGSNFTLKIRSTKLEDSAMYFCATTGLQETQYFGPGTRLLVL.

V is TRBV7-2 and J is TRBJ2-5; D perhaps matches TRBD1 (6 bases). In germline, CDR1 is SGHTA, CDR2 FQGNSA. V shed 3 bases and J shed 5 bases, with 19 bases lying between them. The CDR3 covers 16 residues. The CDR3 sequence is CASSFPQGFYSETQYF. Written as DNA, the CDR3 is TGTGCCAGCAGCTTTCCCCAGGGGTTCTATAGCGAGACCCAGTACTTC.

The chain uses TRBV25-1 and TRBJ2-2; D gene uncertain. Germline V gives CDR1 MGHDK, CDR2 SYGVNS. V was shortened by 0 bases and J by 2 bases, with 10 bases between the two germline ends. This CDR3 spans 16 amino acids. CDR3 bases: TGTGCCAGCAGTGAATATGGTCAGCCCAACACCGGGGAGCTGTTTTTT. It is translated as CASSEYGQPNTGELFF.

The chain combines TRBV7-9 with TRBJ2-2, with no clear D. The CDR3 runs 15 residues. V was cut by 1 base and J by 1 base, with 7 bases left in between. In germline, CDR1 is SEHNR, CDR2 FQNEAQ (reference sequence). The CDR3 DNA follows: TGTGCCAGCAGCTTAGAATTAGTGAACACCGGGGAGCTGTTTTTT. Amino acids: CASSLELVNTGELFF.

The chain recombines TRBV6-5 with TRBJ2-3; tentatively, D is TRBD2 (7 bases). Germline V lookup: CDR1 MNHEY, CDR2 SVGAGI. Trimming removed 6 bases at V and 0 bases at J, with 13 bases between. The CDR3 loop spans 15 amino acids. CDR3 residues: CASRGGPDSTDTQYF. CDR3 nucleotide sequence: TGTGCCAGCAGGGGGGGGCCCGATAGCACAGATACGCAGTATTTT.

The chain recombines TRBV6-5 with TRBJ2-7; possible D gene TRBD1, 6 bases. The CDR3 covers 12 residues. Trimming removed 6 bases at V and 3 bases at J, with 9 bases between. Germline V gives CDR1 MNHEY, CDR2 SVGAGI. CDR3 residues: CASSIQGYEQYF. The CDR3 DNA reads as TGTGCCAGCAGCATACAGGGCTACGAGCAGTACTTC.

The chain recombines TRBV6-6 with TRBJ2-5; D is possibly TRBD1 or TRBD2 (5 bases each). Trimming left V 5 bases short and J 5 bases short, with 18 bases between. The CDR3 is 15 residues long. Germline CDR1 is MNHNY and CDR2 is SVGAGI (reference sequence). The CDR3 DNA sequence: TGTGCCAGCAGTATCAACTTCGGGGCTGGGGAGACCCAGTACTTC. Translating gives CASSINFGAGETQYF.